One T cell receptor (beta chain) is described in this entry. Its antigen is not known. Germline lookup yields CDR1 SGHTA and CDR2 FQGNSA. CDR3 length equals 13 residues. As the method of synthesis, 5'RACE template switching with UMIs yielded TCR beta cDNA. TCRdb reprocessed the 5' RACE reads; each CDR3 protein has one entry and no DNA is given. The sample has 250,000 or so distinct CDR3 sequences, and its top ten clones hold roughly 4.2%. The entry originates in a study of T cells expressing NK-cell markers. About the research overall: Sorted CD3+CD56+NKG2C+, CD3+CD56+NKG2C- and CD3+CD56-NKG2C+ T cells provided the TCR beta repertoires. One of eight sequenced donors was HCMV-seronegative; the other seven were seropositive. Study observations and caveats: Four of the donors also had these clonotypes leading their CD3+CD56-NKG2C+ fraction.

This clonotype originated in a woman aged 18 to 75 in good health. V usage is TRBV7-2 and J usage is TRBJ2-3. Sequencing was carried out using blood T cells: a sorted CD56 or NKG2C T cell subset, CD4+ or CD8+ T cells, or bulk PBMC T cells (not recorded which). This CDR3 reads CASSLLGTDTQYF.